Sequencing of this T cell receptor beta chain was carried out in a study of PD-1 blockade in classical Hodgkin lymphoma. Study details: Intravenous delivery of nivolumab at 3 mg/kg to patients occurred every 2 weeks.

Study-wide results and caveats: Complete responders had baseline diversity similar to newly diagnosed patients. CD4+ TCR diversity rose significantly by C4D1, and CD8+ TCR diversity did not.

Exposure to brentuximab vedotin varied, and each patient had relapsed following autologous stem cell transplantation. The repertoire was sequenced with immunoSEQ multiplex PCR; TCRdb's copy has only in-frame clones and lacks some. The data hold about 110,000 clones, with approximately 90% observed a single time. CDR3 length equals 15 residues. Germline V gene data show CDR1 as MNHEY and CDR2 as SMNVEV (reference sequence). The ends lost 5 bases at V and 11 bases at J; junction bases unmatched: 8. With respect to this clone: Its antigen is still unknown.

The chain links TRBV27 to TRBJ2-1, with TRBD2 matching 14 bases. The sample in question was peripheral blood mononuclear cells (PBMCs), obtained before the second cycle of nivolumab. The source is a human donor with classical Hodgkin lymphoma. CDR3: CASSAGTSGSEKQFF. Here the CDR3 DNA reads TGTGCCAGCAGTGCCGGGACTAGCGGGAGTGAGAAGCAGTTCTTC.